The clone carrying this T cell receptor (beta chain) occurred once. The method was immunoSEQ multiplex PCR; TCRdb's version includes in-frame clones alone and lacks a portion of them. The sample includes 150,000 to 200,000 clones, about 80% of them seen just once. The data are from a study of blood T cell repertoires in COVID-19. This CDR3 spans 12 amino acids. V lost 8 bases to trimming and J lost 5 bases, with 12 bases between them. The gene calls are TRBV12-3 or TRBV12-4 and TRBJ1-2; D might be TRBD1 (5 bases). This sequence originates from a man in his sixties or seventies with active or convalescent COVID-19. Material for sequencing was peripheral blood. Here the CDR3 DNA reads TGTGCCAGCCGAATGGGGGGGTATGGCTACACCTTC. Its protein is CASRMGGYGYTF.